The clone carrying this T cell receptor beta chain has just a few counts. Its antigen is as yet unknown. The CDR3 totals 16 residues. With V trimmed by 4 bases and J by 1 base, 2 bases remained unmatched. Germline V gives CDR1 SGHAT, CDR2 FQNNGV. These data belong to a study of T cell repertoires in cytomegalovirus infection. TCRdb re-called the reads with MiXCR, one entry per CDR3 protein. The data hold a few hundred thousand distinct CDR3 sequences, with approximately 42% observed a single time. The V gene is TRBV11-2, the J gene TRBJ2-3; the match to TRBD2 covers 13 bases. The clonotype was recovered from a human donor in good health (CMV status not recorded). Some clones in this sample may be carry-over from other donors' samples. Sequenced material: cultured PBMCs, taken from culture after CMV antigen stimulation. The CDR3 region has the DNA TGTGCCAGCAGCTCGGGACTAGCGGGGCGCACAGATACGCAGTATTTT. It encodes CASSSGLAGRTDTQYF.